The 10 T cell receptor beta chains presented below share a single source sample, sequenced in a study of shared clonotypes between healthy human individuals. TCRdb keeps only in-frame clones here, not all; method: immunoSEQ multiplex PCR. The sample carries fewer than 2.5 million clones, approximately 94% recorded once. The sample taken for sequencing was naive CD4+ T cells from PBMCs. Subset denoted: CD45RA+ positively selected. These receptors were collected from a man between 18 and 29 years old in good health. Some clones in this sample may be carry-over from other donors' samples.

This chain links TRBV28 with TRBJ2-7; D call uncertain. Trimming left V 2 bases short and J 5 bases short, with 7 bases between. This CDR3 spans 12 amino acids. Germline V gives CDR1 MDHEN, CDR2 SYDVKM. The CDR3 here is CASSLVSDEQYF. The CDR3 DNA sequence: TGTGCCAGCAGTTTAGTGTCGGACGAGCAGTACTTC.

Comments on this clone: Other nucleotide sequences from this sample produce the same CDR3. This rearrangement joins TRBV7-9 to TRBJ1-5; D is perhaps TRBD1 (6 bases). The germline gives CDR1 SEHNR, CDR2 FQNEAQ (reference sequence). The V end lost 5 bases, the J end lost 7 bases, and 12 bases lay between the germline ends. The CDR3 has 13 residues. The CDR3 sequence: CASSLEGGQPQHF. CDR3 nucleotide sequence: TGTGCCAGCAGCCTTGAGGGGGGCCAGCCCCAGCATTTT. Variable domain in full (rest from reference TRBV7-9 and TRBJ1-5): DTGVSQNPRHKITKRGQNVTFRCDPISEHNRLYWYRQTLGQGPEFLTYFQNEAQLEKSRLLSDRFSAERPKGSFSTLEIQRTEQGDSAMYLCASSLEGGQPQHFGDGTRLSIL.

A remark on this clone: Other nucleotide sequences in the sample specify the same CDR3. The V and J genes are TRBV7-3 and TRBJ2-3, with a tentative D call TRBD1 (5 bases). The CDR3 consists of 15 residues. The germline CDR1 and CDR2 sequences are SGHTA and FQGTGA. The V gene lost 5 bases and the J gene lost 1 base, with 13 bases spanning the gap. The CDR3 sequence is CASSPQGGGTDTQYF. The CDR3 DNA is TGTGCCAGCAGCCCTCAGGGTGGAGGCACAGATACGCAGTATTTT.

The chain is built from TRBV18 and TRBJ1-1; tentative D call: TRBD1 (5 bases). CDR1 is KGHSH, CDR2 LQKENI, per germline. CDR3 size: 16 residues. The V end was cut by 5 bases, the J end by 3 bases, with 19 bases between. The chain's CDR3 is CASSKFRVSGDTEAFF. The CDR3, as DNA: TGTGCCAGCTCAAAGTTCAGGGTTAGTGGGGACACTGAAGCTTTCTTT.

The chain combines TRBV10-3 with TRBJ1-5, with unresolved D. Trimming stripped 5 bases from V and 7 bases from J, with 12 bases between. The CDR3 spans 13 residues. Germline CDR1 is ENHRY and CDR2 is SYGVKD. In nucleotides, the CDR3 is TGTGCCATCAGTTTCGGGGTAGACCAGCCCCAGCATTTT. Its protein product is CAISFGVDQPQHF.

This clone has a single count. The chain combines TRBV4-1 with TRBJ2-7, with a weak D call TRBD2 (6 bases). V lost 1 base to trimming and J lost 3 bases, with 16 bases between them. Germline values: CDR1 MGHRA, CDR2 YSYEKL. This CDR3 comprises 16 residues. CDR3 in DNA: TGCGCCAGCAGCCAAGGTCGTGGGCGGGGTTACTACGAGCAGTACTTC. It specifies CASSQGRGRGYYEQYF.

J is TRBJ2-7 and V is TRBV29-1; D not certain. Between the trimmed V and J ends, which lost 6 bases and 6 bases, there was a span of 18 bases. This CDR3 is built from 13 residues. The germline V gene has CDR1 SQVTM and CDR2 ANQGSEA. The DNA for the CDR3 is TGCAGCGTGGCCCACAAAGTATTGGGCGAGCAGTACTTC. Translation: CSVAHKVLGEQYF.

This sequence joins TRBV6-1 and TRBJ1-2; no definite D call. Germline V gives CDR1 MNHNS, CDR2 SASEGT. Trimming took off 6 bases at V and 8 bases at J, with 16 bases between the two ends. The CDR3 has 13 residues. CDR3 bases: TGTGCCAGCAGCTTAAATGGGGTCTCAGGCTACACCTTC. It yields the protein CASSLNGVSGYTF.

V is TRBV18 and J is TRBJ2-2; 13 nucleotides line up with TRBD2. From germline, CDR1 is KGHSH and CDR2 LQKENI. The length of the CDR3 is 19 residues. After removal of 3 bases from V and 3 bases from J, the junction contained 10 bases not matched to a gene. The CDR3 DNA reads TGTGCCAGCTCACCGCGCGGACTAGCGGGAGTTTCGGACACCGGGGAGCTGTTTTTT. Encoded protein: CASSPRGLAGVSDTGELFF.

On this clone itself: The sample carries other DNA sequences with the same CDR3. This rearrangement joins TRBV6-5 to TRBJ2-5; D unclear. This CDR3 is 14 amino acids long. V was clipped by 0 bases and J by 1 base, with 6 bases between them. Germline V lookup: CDR1 MNHEY, CDR2 SVGAGI. The CDR3, as DNA: TGTGCCAGCAGTTACTCGTGGGGCCAAGAGACCCAGTACTTC. It specifies CASSYSWGQETQYF.